Listed below are T cell receptor beta chains from one sample, sequenced in a study of blood T cell repertoires in COVID-19. The protocol was immunoSEQ multiplex PCR, while the TCRdb copy is restricted to in-frame clones and leaves out a portion. Among fewer than 700,000 clones, 85% to 90% were seen once, and the ten largest hold about 8%. The sequenced material came from peripheral blood. These receptors all come from a woman aged 50 to 60 with COVID-19, enrolled during active disease. The CDR3 runs from the conserved cysteine through the conserved F or W. Fields, in order: D gene, J gene, clone size, V gene, CDR3 DNA, CDR3 protein. A D gene is named only where the DNA matches it firmly. Some rows mark clone size as missing; the rest say once, few, many or name a class of expanded clone.

d_gene: NA
j_gene: TRBJ2-1
abundance: NA
v_gene: TRBV7-9
CDR3nt: TGTGCCAGCAGCCCGCCCAGAGGGAATGAGCAGTTCTTC
CDR3aa: CASSPPRGNEQFF

d_gene: NA
j_gene: TRBJ1-1
abundance: NA
v_gene: TRBV12-3/TRBV12-4
CDR3nt: TGTGCCAGCAGTCCAGGGAATACTGAAGCTTTCTTT
CDR3aa: CASSPGNTEAFF

d_gene: NA
j_gene: TRBJ2-2
abundance: NA
v_gene: TRBV21-1
CDR3nt: TGTGCCAGCAGCATAGGGGGGGACAGGCGTCTTCCGAACACCGGGGAGCTGTTTTTT
CDR3aa: CASSIGGDRRLPNTGELFF

d_gene: NA
j_gene: TRBJ2-5
abundance: NA
v_gene: TRBV5-1
CDR3nt: TGCGCCAGCAGCCCCGGGACATTCCAGGTCCCCCAGTACTTC
CDR3aa: CASSPGTFQVPQYF

d_gene: TRBD1
j_gene: TRBJ2-5
abundance: NA
v_gene: TRBV5-5
CDR3nt: TGTGCCAGCAGCACCCGGGACAGTGGGACCCAGTACTTC
CDR3aa: CASSTRDSGTQYF

d_gene: NA
j_gene: TRBJ1-5
abundance: few
v_gene: TRBV6-4
CDR3nt: TGTGCCAGCACGGGGAGACAGCCCCAGCATTTT
CDR3aa: CASTGRQPQHF

d_gene: TRBD2
j_gene: TRBJ2-1
abundance: NA
v_gene: TRBV4-1
CDR3nt: TGCGCCAGCAGCCCGGGACTAGCGGGGGGGCCGACCTACAATGAGCAGTTCTTC
CDR3aa: CASSPGLAGGPTYNEQFF

d_gene: NA
j_gene: TRBJ1-6
abundance: NA
v_gene: TRBV30
CDR3nt: TGTGCCTGGAGTCGAGAAGGGGCTTATAATTCACCCCTCCACTTT
CDR3aa: CAWSREGAYNSPLHF

d_gene: TRBD2
j_gene: TRBJ2-1
abundance: NA
v_gene: TRBV4-2
CDR3nt: TGTGCCAGCAGCCGGGAGGGTAGGTCGGCCCCCAATGAGCAGTTCTTC
CDR3aa: CASSREGRSAPNEQFF

d_gene: NA
j_gene: TRBJ1-5
abundance: NA
v_gene: TRBV6-1
CDR3nt: TGTGCCAGCAGTGAAATGAGGGCGGGCAATCAGCCCCAGCATTTT
CDR3aa: CASSEMRAGNQPQHF

d_gene: NA
j_gene: TRBJ2-1
abundance: NA
v_gene: TRBV4-1
CDR3nt: TGCGCCAGCAGCCAAGTCGACAGGGACTATGAGCAGTTCTTC
CDR3aa: CASSQVDRDYEQFF